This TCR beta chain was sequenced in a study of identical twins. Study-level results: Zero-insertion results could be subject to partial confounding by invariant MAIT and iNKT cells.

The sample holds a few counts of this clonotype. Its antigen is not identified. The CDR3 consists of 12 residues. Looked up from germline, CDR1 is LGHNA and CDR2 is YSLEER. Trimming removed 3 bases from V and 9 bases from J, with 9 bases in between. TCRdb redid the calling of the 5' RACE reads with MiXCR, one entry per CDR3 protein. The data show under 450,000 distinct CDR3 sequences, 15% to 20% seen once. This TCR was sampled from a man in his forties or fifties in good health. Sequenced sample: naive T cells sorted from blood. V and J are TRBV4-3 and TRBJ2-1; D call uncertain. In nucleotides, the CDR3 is TGCGCCAGCAGCCAGGACCACGGTGAGCAGTTCTTC. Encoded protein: CASSQDHGEQFF.